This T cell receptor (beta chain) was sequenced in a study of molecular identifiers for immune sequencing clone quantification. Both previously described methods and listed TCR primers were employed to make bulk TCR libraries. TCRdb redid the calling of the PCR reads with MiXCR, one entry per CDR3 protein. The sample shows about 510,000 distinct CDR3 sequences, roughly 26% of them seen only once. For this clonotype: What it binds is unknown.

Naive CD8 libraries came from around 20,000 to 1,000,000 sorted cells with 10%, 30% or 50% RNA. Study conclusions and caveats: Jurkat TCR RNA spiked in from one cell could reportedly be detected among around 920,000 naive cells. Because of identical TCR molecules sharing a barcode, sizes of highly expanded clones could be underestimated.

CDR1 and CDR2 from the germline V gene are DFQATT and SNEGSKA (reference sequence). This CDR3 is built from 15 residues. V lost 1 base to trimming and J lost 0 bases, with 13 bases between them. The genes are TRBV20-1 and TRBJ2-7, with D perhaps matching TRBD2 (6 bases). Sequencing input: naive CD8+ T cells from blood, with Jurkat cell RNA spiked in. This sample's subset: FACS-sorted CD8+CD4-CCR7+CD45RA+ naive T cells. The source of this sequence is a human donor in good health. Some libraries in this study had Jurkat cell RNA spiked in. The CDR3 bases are TGCAGTGCTAGAGCGGGAGCCCTATCCTCCTACGAGCAGTACTTC. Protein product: CSARAGALSSYEQYF.